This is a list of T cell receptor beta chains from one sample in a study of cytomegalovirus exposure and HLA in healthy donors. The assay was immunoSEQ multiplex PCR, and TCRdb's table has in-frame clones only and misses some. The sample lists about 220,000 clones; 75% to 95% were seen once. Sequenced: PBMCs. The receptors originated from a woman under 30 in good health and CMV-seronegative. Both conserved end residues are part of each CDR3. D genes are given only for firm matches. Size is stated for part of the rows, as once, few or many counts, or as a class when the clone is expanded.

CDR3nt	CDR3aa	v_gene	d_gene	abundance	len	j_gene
TGTGCCATCAGTGGCGGGAGGGGGGGAAACACTGAAGCTTTCTTT	CAISGGRGGNTEAFF	TRBV10-3	-	-	15	TRBJ1-1
TGTGCCAGCACCGCGAGGTCGTCAGAGAAGAAGGTCGGGGAGCTGTTTTTT	CASTARSSEKKVGELFF	TRBV2	-	-	17	TRBJ2-2
TGCCTCGGGGGGGAGGACACTGAAGCTTTCTTT	CLGGEDTEAFF	TRBV29-1	-	-	11	TRBJ1-1
TGTGCCAGCAGTTTATCGACGACAGGGTATGGCTACACCTTC	CASSLSTTGYGYTF	TRBV27	TRBD1	-	14	TRBJ1-2
TGTGCCAGCAGCTCCAGCGGGAACACAGATACGCAGTATTTT	CASSSSGNTDTQYF	TRBV7-9	TRBD2	-	14	TRBJ2-3
TGTGCCAGCACCGGACAGGGTCCGGCTCGGCAGTTCTTC	CASTGQGPARQFF	TRBV9	TRBD1	-	13	TRBJ2-1
TGTGCCAGCAGGACCCGACAGGGTCCCTACGAGCAGTACTTC	CASRTRQGPYEQYF	TRBV7-4	TRBD1	-	14	TRBJ2-7
TGTGCCAGCAGCCCACGGCGGCTGTCCACTGAAGCTTTCTTT	CASSPRRLSTEAFF	TRBV5-8	-	-	14	TRBJ1-1
TGTGCCAGCAGCCGGACAGCTAACTATGGCTACACCTTC	CASSRTANYGYTF	TRBV6-6	-	-	13	TRBJ1-2
TGCAGCGTTGACAGGGGGTTAGGTGGTGGCTACACCTTC	CSVDRGLGGGYTF	TRBV29-1	TRBD1	once	13	TRBJ1-2
TGTGCCAGCTCACTCACTGTTAGCAATCAGCCCCAGCATTTT	CASSLTVSNQPQHF	TRBV18	-	-	14	TRBJ1-5
TGCAGCGTTGAGGGGGGGGCGCGGAGCTCCTACGAGCAGTACTTC	CSVEGGARSSYEQYF	TRBV29-1	-	-	15	TRBJ2-7
TGCGCCAGCAGCTTGTTGGCGGGCCTGAGCACAGATACGCAGTATTTT	CASSLLAGLSTDTQYF	TRBV5-1	-	-	16	TRBJ2-3
TGTGCCAGCAGCGCACCGGAAGACAGGCCGGGATTCTACGAGCAGTACTTC	CASSAPEDRPGFYEQYF	TRBV2	-	-	17	TRBJ2-7